This is a list of T cell receptor beta chains from one sample in a study of blood T cell repertoires in COVID-19. The data were produced by immunoSEQ multiplex PCR, yet TCRdb's version contains in-frame clones alone and is incomplete. The sample shows 180,000 or so clones, 82% of them seen only once. Source material: peripheral blood. The receptors shown here come from a human donor with acute or convalescent COVID-19. The donor label of this sample is uncertain. The CDR3 runs from the conserved cysteine through the conserved F or W. Each record gives: D gene, V gene, CDR3 length, J gene, clone size, CDR3 DNA, CDR3 protein. A D gene is named only where the DNA matches it firmly. Rows give clone size only sometimes, using once, few, many, or a class for an expanded clone.

TRBD2	TRBV4-2	17	TRBJ2-1	few	TGTGCCAGCAGCCAAGGACCATTTAGCGGGAGGCAGGGTGAGCAGTTCTTC	CASSQGPFSGRQGEQFF
-	TRBV6-5	13	TRBJ2-7	-	TGTGCCAGCAGTTCGACAGGTAACTACGAGCAGTACTTC	CASSSTGNYEQYF
-	TRBV30	13	TRBJ2-1	-	TGTGCCGGGGACCCGGGCTCCTACAATGAGCAGTTCTTC	CAGDPGSYNEQFF
TRBD1	TRBV29-1	14	TRBJ1-6	-	TGCAGCTACCGGGACAGCTCCTATAATTCACCCCTCCACTTT	CSYRDSSYNSPLHF
TRBD1	TRBV5-1	15	TRBJ2-5	-	TGCGCCAGCAGCACGGGACAGGAGGAGGGGGAGACCCAGTACTTC	CASSTGQEEGETQYF
TRBD1	TRBV7-9	19	TRBJ1-1	-	TGTGCCAGCAGCCTCCTAAACGCACGCCGGACAGGGCCGGGGACTGAAGCTTTCTTT	CASSLLNARRTGPGTEAFF
TRBD2	TRBV11-3	15	TRBJ2-1	-	TGTGCCAGCAGCCGAGGGACTAGCGGGAGCAATGAGCAGTTCTTC	CASSRGTSGSNEQFF
-	TRBV2	15	TRBJ2-3	-	TGTGCCAGCAGTACCGGACAGAGGTTCACAGATACGCAGTATTTT	CASSTGQRFTDTQYF
-	TRBV6-6	15	TRBJ2-7	-	TGTGCCAGCAGTTTTTCCGGCAGGGGCTCCTACGAGCAGTACTTC	CASSFSGRGSYEQYF
-	TRBV11-2	15	TRBJ1-3	few	TGTGCCAGCAGCCCTGACTGGATCTCTGGAAACACCATATATTTT	CASSPDWISGNTIYF
TRBD1	TRBV5-8	15	TRBJ2-5	-	TGTGCCAGCAGCCCAGGGACAGGTCCACAAGAGACCCAGTACTTC	CASSPGTGPQETQYF
-	TRBV19	14	TRBJ1-4	-	TGTGCCAGTAGTACTACAGGCTTAGGTGAAAAACTGTTTTTT	CASSTTGLGEKLFF
TRBD1	TRBV29-1	12	TRBJ2-7	-	TGCAGCGCCCGGGACAGGGGTTTCGAGCAGTACTTC	CSARDRGFEQYF
-	TRBV19	14	TRBJ2-1	-	TGTGCCAGTAGTTTTAACGGGATTGCGAATGAGCAGTTCTTC	CASSFNGIANEQFF
TRBD1	TRBV5-6	15	TRBJ2-2	-	TGTGCCAGCAGCCCGACAGGGAGAGAAACCGGGGAGCTGTTTTTT	CASSPTGRETGELFF
TRBD1	TRBV29-1	16	TRBJ1-2	-	TGCAGCGTTGTAGGGCTGCCGGGACAGGGACACTATGGCTACACCTTC	CSVVGLPGQGHYGYTF
TRBD2	TRBV12-5	18	TRBJ2-1	-	TGTGCTAGTGGTTCCCTCCAGAATTTAGCGGGAGTCGGCAATGAGCAGTTCTTC	CASGSLQNLAGVGNEQFF
-	TRBV6-5	14	TRBJ2-7	-	TGTGCCAGCAGTTACTTTGGGGGCTCGGGGGAGCAGTACTTC	CASSYFGGSGEQYF
TRBD1	TRBV19	14	TRBJ1-1	-	TGTGCCAGTAGTTCGGACAGGTCGAACACTGAAGCTTTCTTT	CASSSDRSNTEAFF
-	TRBV7-9	15	TRBJ2-7	-	TGTGCCAGCAGGGGTATGGGGCACGGATCCTACGAGCAGTACTTC	CASRGMGHGSYEQYF
TRBD1	TRBV5-1	16	TRBJ1-3	-	TGCGCCAGCAGCTTGGTGGGACAGGACGCTGGAAACACCATATATTTT	CASSLVGQDAGNTIYF
-	TRBV27	14	TRBJ1-1	-	TGTGCCAGCAGTTCGCAGACAGGGAACACTGAAGCTTTCTTT	CASSSQTGNTEAFF
TRBD1	TRBV6-6	16	TRBJ2-5	-	TGTGCCAGCAGTCGAAACAGGGGGAAGAGGGGAGAGACCCAGTACTTC	CASSRNRGKRGETQYF
TRBD1	TRBV6-5	16	TRBJ2-2	-	TGTGCCAGCAGTTACCGGACAGGGACCGCTCCCGGGGAGCTGTTTTTT	CASSYRTGTAPGELFF